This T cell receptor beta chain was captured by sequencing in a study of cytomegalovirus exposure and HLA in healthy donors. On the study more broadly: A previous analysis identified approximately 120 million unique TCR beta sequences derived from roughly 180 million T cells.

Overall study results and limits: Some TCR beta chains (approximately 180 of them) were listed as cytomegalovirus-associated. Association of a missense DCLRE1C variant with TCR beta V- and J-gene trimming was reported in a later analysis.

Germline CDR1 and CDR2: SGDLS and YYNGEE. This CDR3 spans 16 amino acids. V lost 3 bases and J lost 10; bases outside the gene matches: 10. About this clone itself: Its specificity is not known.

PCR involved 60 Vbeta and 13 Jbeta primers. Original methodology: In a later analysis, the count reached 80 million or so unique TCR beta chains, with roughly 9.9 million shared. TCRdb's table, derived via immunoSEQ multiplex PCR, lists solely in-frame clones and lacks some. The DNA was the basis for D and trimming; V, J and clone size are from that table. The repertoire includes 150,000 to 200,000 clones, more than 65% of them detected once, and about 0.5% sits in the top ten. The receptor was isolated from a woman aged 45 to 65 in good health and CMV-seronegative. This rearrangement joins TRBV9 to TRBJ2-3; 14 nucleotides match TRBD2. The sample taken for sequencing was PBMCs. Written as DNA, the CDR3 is TGTGCCAGCAGCGCCTTTGGACTAGCGGGGGGCAATCCGCAGTATTTT. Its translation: CASSAFGLAGGNPQYF.